This T cell receptor (beta chain) was obtained from a study of cytomegalovirus exposure and HLA in healthy donors. CDR1 is MNHNY and CDR2 is SVGAGI in the germline V gene (reference sequence). The CDR3 runs 15 residues. Trimming took 4 bases from V and 1 from J; bases not matched to a gene: 2. This clone was seen more than once but under ten times. Its antigen is currently unknown. Study-wide results and limits: Most likely, a cluster of highly shared sequence variants arose as a sequencing artifact. Later analysis associated a missense DCLRE1C variant with TCR beta V- and J-gene trimming.

The primer mix had 60 Vbeta and 13 Jbeta primers. The assay was immunoSEQ multiplex PCR, and TCRdb's table has in-frame clones only and misses some. The sample comprises 160,000 or so clones, about four fifths of which are singletons, and under 6% rests with the top ten. Sequencing was done on a sample of PBMCs. The sequence was obtained from a man aged 25-40 years in good health and CMV-seronegative. V is TRBV6-6 and J is TRBJ2-3; 10 positions match TRBD2. The CDR3 region has the DNA TGTGCCAGCAGTTGGGGGACTAGCGGCACAGATACGCAGTATTTT. Amino acid sequence: CASSWGTSGTDTQYF.